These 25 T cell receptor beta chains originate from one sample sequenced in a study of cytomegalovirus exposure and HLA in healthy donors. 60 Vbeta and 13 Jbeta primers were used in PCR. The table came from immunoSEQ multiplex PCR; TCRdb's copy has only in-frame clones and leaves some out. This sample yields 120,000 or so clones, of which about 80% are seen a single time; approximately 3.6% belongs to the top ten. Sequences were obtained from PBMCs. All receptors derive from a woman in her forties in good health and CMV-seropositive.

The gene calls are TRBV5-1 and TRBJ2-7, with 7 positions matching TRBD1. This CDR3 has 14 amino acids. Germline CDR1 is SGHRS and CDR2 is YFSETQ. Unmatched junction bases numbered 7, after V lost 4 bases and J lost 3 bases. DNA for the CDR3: TGCGCCAGCAGCCCCCCTCGGGACAGCTACGAGCAGTACTTC. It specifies CASSPPRDSYEQYF.

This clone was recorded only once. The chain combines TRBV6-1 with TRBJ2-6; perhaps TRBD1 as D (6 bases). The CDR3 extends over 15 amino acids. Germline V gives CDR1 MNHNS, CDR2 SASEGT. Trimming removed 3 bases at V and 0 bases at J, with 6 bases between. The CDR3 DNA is TGTGCCAGCAGTGAGGACAGCTCTGGGGCCAACGTCCTGACTTTC. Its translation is CASSEDSSGANVLTF.

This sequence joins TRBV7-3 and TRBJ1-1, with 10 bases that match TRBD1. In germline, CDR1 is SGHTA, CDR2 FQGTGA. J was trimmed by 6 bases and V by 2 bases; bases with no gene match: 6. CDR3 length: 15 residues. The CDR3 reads CASSLLGTGVAEAFF. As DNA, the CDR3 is TGTGCCAGCAGCTTATTAGGGACAGGGGTCGCTGAAGCTTTCTTT.

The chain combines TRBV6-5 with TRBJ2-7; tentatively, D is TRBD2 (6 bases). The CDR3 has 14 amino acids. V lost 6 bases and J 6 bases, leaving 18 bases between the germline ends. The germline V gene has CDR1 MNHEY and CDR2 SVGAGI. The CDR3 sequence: CASRIRETPGEQYF. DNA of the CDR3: TGTGCCAGCAGGATCCGGGAGACTCCGGGCGAGCAGTACTTC.

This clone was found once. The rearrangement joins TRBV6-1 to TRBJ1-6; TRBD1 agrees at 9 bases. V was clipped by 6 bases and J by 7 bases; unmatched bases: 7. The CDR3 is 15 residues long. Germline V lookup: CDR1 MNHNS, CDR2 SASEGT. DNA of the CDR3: TGTGCCAGCAGCGGTGGACAGGGGCGAAATTCACCCCTCCACTTT. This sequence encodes CASSGGQGRNSPLHF.

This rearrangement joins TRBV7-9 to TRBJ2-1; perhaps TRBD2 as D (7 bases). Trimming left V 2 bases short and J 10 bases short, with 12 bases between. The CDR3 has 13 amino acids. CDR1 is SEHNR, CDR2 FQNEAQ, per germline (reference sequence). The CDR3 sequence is CASSLRGGWEQFF. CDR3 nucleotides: TGTGCCAGCAGCTTAAGGGGGGGCTGGGAGCAGTTCTTC.

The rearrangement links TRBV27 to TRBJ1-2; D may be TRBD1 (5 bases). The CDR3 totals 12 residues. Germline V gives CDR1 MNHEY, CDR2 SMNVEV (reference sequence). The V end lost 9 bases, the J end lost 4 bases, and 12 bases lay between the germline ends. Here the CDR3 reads CASSREGYGYTF. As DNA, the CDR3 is TGTGCCAGTTCCAGGGAGGGCTATGGCTACACCTTC.

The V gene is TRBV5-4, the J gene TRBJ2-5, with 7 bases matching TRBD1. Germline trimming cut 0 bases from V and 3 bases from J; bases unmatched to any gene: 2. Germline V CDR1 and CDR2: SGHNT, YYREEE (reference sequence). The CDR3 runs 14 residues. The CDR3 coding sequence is TGTGCCAGCAGCTTGGGGGGGACAGAAGAGACCCAGTACTTC. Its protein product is CASSLGGTEETQYF. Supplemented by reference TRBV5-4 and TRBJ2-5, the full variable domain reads ETGVTQSPTHLIKTRGQQVTLRCSSQSGHNTVSWYQQALGQGPQFIFQYYREEENGRGNFPPRFSGLQFPNYSSELNVNALELDDSALYLCASSLGGTEETQYFGPGTRLLVL.

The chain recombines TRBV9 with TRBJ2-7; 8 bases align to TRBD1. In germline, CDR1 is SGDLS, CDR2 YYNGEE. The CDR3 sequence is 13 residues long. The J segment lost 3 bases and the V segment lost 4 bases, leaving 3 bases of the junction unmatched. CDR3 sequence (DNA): TGTGCCAGCAGCATGGACAGGGACTACGAGCAGTACTTC. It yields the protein CASSMDRDYEQYF.

The CDR3 protein is CASSLAGITSYEQYF. The DNA of the CDR3 is TGTGCCAGCAGCTTGGCAGGGATAACCTCCTACGAGCAGTACTTC. V gene TRBV5-4 combines with J gene TRBJ2-7; the D gene is possibly TRBD1 (5 bases). Trimming left V 0 bases short and J 0 bases short, with 10 bases between. The CDR3 has 15 residues. Germline lookup yields CDR1 SGHNT and CDR2 YYREEE (reference sequence).

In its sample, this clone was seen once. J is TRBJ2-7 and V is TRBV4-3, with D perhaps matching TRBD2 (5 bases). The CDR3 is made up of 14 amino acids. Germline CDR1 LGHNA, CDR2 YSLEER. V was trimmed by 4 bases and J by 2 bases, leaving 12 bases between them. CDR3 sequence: CASSPDWAAYEQYF. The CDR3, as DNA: TGCGCCAGCAGCCCGGACTGGGCTGCCTACGAGCAGTACTTC.

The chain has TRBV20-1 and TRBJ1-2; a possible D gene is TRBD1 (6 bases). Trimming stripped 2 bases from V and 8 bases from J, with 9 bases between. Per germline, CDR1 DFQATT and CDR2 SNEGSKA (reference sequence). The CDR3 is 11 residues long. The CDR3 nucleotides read TGCAGTGCTAGAAACAGGGAAGGCTACACCTTC. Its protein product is CSARNREGYTF.

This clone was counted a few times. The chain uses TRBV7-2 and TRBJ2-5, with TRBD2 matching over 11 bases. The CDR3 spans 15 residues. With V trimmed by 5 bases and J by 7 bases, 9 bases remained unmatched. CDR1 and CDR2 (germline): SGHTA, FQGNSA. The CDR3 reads CASSPPGSGRVTQYF. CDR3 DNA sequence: TGTGCCAGCAGCCCGCCGGGTAGCGGGAGGGTGACCCAGTACTTC.

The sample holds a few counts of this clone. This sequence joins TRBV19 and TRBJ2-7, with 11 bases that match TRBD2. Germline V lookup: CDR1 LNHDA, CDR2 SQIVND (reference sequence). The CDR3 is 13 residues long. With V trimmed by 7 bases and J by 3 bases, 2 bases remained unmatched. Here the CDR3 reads CASKTSGDYEQYF. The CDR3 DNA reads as TGTGCCAGTAAGACTAGCGGGGACTACGAGCAGTACTTC.

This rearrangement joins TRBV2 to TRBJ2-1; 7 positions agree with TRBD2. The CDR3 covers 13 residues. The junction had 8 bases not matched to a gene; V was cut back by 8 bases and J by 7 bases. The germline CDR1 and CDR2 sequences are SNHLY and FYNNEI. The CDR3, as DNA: TGTGCCAGCCGATGGACTAGTTCGAATGAGCAGTTCTTC. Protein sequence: CASRWTSSNEQFF.

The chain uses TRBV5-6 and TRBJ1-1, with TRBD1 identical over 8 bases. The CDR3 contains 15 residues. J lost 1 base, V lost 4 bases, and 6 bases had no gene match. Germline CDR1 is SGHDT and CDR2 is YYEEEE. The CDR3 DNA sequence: TGTGCCAGCAGCCCAATCAGGGGGCAGAACACTGAAGCTTTCTTT. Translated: CASSPIRGQNTEAFF.

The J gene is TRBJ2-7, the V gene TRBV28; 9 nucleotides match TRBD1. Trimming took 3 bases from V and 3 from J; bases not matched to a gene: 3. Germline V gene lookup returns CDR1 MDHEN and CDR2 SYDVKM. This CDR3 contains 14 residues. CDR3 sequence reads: CASSLGTGFYEQYF. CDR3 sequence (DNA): TGTGCCAGCAGTTTGGGGACAGGGTTCTACGAGCAGTACTTC.

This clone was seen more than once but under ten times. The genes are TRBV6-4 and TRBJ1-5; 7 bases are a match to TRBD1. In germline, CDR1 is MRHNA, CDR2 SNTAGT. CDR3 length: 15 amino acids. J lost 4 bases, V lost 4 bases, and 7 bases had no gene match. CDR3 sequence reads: CASSVSGGGNQPQHF. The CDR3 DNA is TGTGCCAGCAGTGTTTCAGGGGGAGGAAATCAGCCCCAGCATTTT.

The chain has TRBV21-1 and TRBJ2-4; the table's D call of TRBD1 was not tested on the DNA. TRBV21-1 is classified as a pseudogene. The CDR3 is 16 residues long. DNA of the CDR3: TGTGCCAGCAGCACCTTTCCAGGCTCGAACAAAAACATTCAGTACTTC. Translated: CASSTFPGSNKNIQYF.

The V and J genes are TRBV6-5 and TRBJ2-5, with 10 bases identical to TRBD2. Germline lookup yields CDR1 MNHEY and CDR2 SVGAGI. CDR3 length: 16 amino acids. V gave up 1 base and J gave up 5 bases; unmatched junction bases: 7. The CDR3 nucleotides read TGTGCCAGCAGTTACTACCTAGCGGGAGTGTATGAGACCCAGTACTTC. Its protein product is CASSYYLAGVYETQYF.

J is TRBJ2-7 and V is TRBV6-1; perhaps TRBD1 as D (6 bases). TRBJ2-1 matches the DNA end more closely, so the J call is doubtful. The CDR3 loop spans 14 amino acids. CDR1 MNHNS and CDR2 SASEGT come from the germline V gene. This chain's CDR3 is CASRWTVPAYEQFF. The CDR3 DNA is TGTGCCAGCAGATGGACAGTCCCAGCATATGAGCAGTTCTTC.

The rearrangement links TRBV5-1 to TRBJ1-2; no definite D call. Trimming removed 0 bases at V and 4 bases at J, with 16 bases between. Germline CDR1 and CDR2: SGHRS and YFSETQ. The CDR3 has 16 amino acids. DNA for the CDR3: TGCGCCAGCAGCTTGGCGGGGAACCTTGAGGGCTATGGCTACACCTTC. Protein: CASSLAGNLEGYGYTF.

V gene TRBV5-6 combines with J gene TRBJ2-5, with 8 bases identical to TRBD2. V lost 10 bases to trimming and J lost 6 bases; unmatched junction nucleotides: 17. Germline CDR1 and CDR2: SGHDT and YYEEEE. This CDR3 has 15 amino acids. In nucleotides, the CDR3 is TGTGCCGGCAAACTAGCGGAGGGAGGATTACAGACCCAGTACTTC. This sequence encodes CAGKLAEGGLQTQYF.

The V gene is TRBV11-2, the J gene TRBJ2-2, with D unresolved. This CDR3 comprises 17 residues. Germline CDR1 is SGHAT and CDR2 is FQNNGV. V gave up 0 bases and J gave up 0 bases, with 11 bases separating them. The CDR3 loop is CASSLDPFGPNTGELFF. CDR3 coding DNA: TGTGCCAGCAGCTTAGATCCCTTTGGGCCGAACACCGGGGAGCTGTTTTTT.

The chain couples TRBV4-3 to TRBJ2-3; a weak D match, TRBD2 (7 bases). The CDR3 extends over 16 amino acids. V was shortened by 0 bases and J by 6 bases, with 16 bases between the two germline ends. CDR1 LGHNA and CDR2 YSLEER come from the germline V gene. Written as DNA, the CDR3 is TGCGCCAGCAGCCAAGATAGCTGGGAGGGGGGGGATACGCAGTATTTT. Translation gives CASSQDSWEGGDTQYF.